This record looks at one T cell receptor beta chain sequence and its context. The antigen remains unidentified. From germline, CDR1 is SGHRS and CDR2 YFSETQ. There are 16 residues in the CDR3. V was clipped by 0 bases and J by 0 bases, with 9 bases between them. A multiplex PCR was run with 60 Vbeta primers and 13 Jbeta primers. The protocol was immunoSEQ multiplex PCR, while the TCRdb copy is restricted to in-frame clones and leaves out a portion. This table has about 120,000 clones, roughly 80% appearing once. The data were taken from a study of cytomegalovirus exposure and HLA in healthy donors. The study, taken as a whole, reports: Per a prior analysis, the majority of TCR beta V segments were productive roughly 87% or roughly 30% of the time. Rare TCR sequences predominated, though certain public TCRs were found in many donors. The study recorded 150 to 200 TCR beta chains that were cytomegalovirus-associated. In a later analysis, V- and J-gene trimming of beta chains associated with a DCLRE1C missense variant, replicated independently.

The specimen was PBMCs. This chain joins TRBV5-1 and TRBJ1-4, with unresolved D. The TCR comes from a man in his 60s in good health and CMV-seropositive. The CDR3 nucleotides read TGCGCCAGCAGCTTGGCCTTACCGGCAACTAATGAAAAACTGTTTTTT. Translation: CASSLALPATNEKLFF.